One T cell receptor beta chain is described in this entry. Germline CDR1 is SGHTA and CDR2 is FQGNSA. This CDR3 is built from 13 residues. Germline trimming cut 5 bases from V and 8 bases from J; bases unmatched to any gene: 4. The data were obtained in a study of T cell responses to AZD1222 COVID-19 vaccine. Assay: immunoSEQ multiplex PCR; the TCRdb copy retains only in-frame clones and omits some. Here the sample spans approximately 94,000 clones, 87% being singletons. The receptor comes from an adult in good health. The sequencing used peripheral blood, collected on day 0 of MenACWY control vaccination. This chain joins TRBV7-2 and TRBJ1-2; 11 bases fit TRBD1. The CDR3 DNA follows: TGTGCCAGCAGCAGGGACAGGGGGGAGGGCTACACCTTC. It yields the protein CASSRDRGEGYTF. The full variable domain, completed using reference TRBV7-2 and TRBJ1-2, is GAGVSQSPSNKVTEKGKDVELRCDPISGHTALYWYRQSLGQGLEFLIYFQGNSAPDKSGLPSDRFSAERTGGSVSTLTIQRTQQEDSAVYLCASSRDRGEGYTFGSGTRLTVV.